One sample yielded the 29 T cell receptor beta chains listed below, sequenced in a study of shared clonotypes between healthy human individuals. Measured with immunoSEQ multiplex PCR; TCRdb has only the in-frame clones, and not every one. There are some 1,600,000 clones in the sample; about 98% occur only once, and roughly 0.45% lies in the top ten. Input material: naive CD4+ T cells sorted from blood. The sample's subset: CD45RA+ positively selected. These receptors were obtained from a man under 40 in good health.

The rearrangement uses TRBV6-6 and TRBJ1-5; D gene unclear. CDR1 and CDR2 from the germline V gene are MNHNY and SVGAGI (reference sequence). Trimming removed 7 bases at V and 1 base at J, with 14 bases between. CDR3 length: 15 residues. The CDR3 nucleotides are TGTGCCAGCATCCGGACTGGCGCGAGCAATCAGCCCCAGCATTTT. Translated: CASIRTGASNQPQHF.

The chain employs TRBV16 and TRBJ2-4; possibly TRBD2 for D (6 bases). The ends were cut back, 4 bases at V and 7 bases at J, with 14 bases in the middle. Looked up from germline, CDR1 is KGHSY and CDR2 is FQNENV. The CDR3 loop spans 14 amino acids. CDR3 sequence (DNA): TGTGCCAGCAGCCCTGTTCGAAGCGGGAACATTCAGTACTTC. It yields the protein CASSPVRSGNIQYF.

In the case of this clone: At the DNA level, this CDR3 is encoded by other sequences in the same sample as well. The V gene is TRBV18, the J gene TRBJ1-1; maybe TRBD1 (5 bases). The CDR3 is made up of 11 amino acids. CDR1 and CDR2 from the germline V gene are KGHSH and LQKENI. Deletions cut 2 bases from V and 8 bases from J, with 6 bases between. CDR3 sequence: CASSPRTEAFF. CDR3 nucleotide sequence: TGTGCCAGCTCACCAAGGACAGAAGCTTTCTTT.

This rearrangement joins TRBV30 to TRBJ2-3; weak D call: TRBD2 (6 bases). Germline V CDR1 and CDR2: GTSNPN, SVGIG (reference sequence). V gave up 0 bases and J gave up 2 bases, with 9 bases separating them. The CDR3 length is 14 residues. The CDR3 DNA sequence: TGTGCCTGGAGTGTAGGAGGGGTCACAGATACGCAGTATTTT. This translates into CAWSVGGVTDTQYF.

Points on this clone: The same CDR3 is also encoded by other DNA sequences in this sample. The chain is built from TRBV28 and TRBJ1-2; unclear D gene. CDR1 MDHEN and CDR2 SYDVKM come from the germline V gene. With 2 bases removed from V and 5 bases from J, the gap between germline ends came to 9 bases. The CDR3 sequence is 13 residues long. The CDR3 DNA is TGTGCCAGCAGTTTAGGGCTCAATTATGGCTACACCTTC. It translates to CASSLGLNYGYTF.

The genes are TRBV5-1 and TRBJ2-7; D may be TRBD1 or TRBD2 (5 bases each). Trimming cost V 4 bases and J 4 bases, with 9 bases left between them. The CDR3 extends over 12 amino acids. Germline-derived CDR1 and CDR2 are SGHRS and YFSETQ. In DNA, the CDR3 is TGCGCCAGCAGCGGGACGGATTACGAGCAGTACTTC. Translating it yields CASSGTDYEQYF.

This clone was counted between two and nine times. V is TRBV9 and J is TRBJ2-5, with 8 bases that match TRBD2. This CDR3 comprises 12 residues. Trimming cost V 5 bases and J 5 bases; bases outside gene matches: 2. CDR1 SGDLS and CDR2 YYNGEE come from the germline V gene. The CDR3 DNA reads TGTGCCAGCAGTGGCGGGGGGGAGACCCAGTACTTC. As protein: CASSGGGETQYF.

This chain connects TRBV19 to TRBJ1-5; 8 bases align to TRBD1. This CDR3 spans 16 amino acids. The V and J ends lost 5 bases and 10 bases, in that order; junction bases with no gene match: 16. CDR1 is LNHDA and CDR2 is SQIVND in the germline V gene (reference sequence). CDR3 amino acids: CASSLIGQGLLEPQHF. As DNA, the CDR3 is TGTGCCAGTAGTCTGATTGGACAGGGCCTATTGGAACCCCAGCATTTT.

The chain uses TRBV5-4 and TRBJ2-7, with a tentative D call TRBD1 (6 bases). The CDR3 is 13 residues long. Germline CDR1 SGHNT, CDR2 YYREEE (reference sequence). V lost 4 bases to trimming and J lost 7 bases, with 15 bases between them. DNA for the CDR3: TGTGCCAGCAGCATCCCAGGGGATCAGGAGCAGTACTTC. Translating gives CASSIPGDQEQYF. Using reference TRBV5-4 and TRBJ2-7 for the parts outside the CDR3, the full variable domain is ETGVTQSPTHLIKTRGQQVTLRCSSQSGHNTVSWYQQALGQGPQFIFQYYREEENGRGNFPPRFSGLQFPNYSSELNVNALELDDSALYLCASSIPGDQEQYFGPGTRLTVT.

The chain couples TRBV10-3 to TRBJ1-1; maybe TRBD1 (6 bases). The V end was cut by 8 bases, the J end by 4 bases, with 20 bases between. Germline loops: CDR1 ENHRY, CDR2 SYGVKD. This CDR3 is 15 amino acids long. CDR3 sequence (DNA): TGTGCCATCGGGAGCTCCCGAGGAGGGGGCACTGAAGCTTTCTTT. It specifies CAIGSSRGGGTEAFF.

The CDR3 bases are TGCGCCAGCAGCTTGTATGCACTAGCGGGAGAATACAATGAGCAGTTCTTC. Encoded protein: CASSLYALAGEYNEQFF. The chain recombines TRBV5-1 with TRBJ2-1, with TRBD2 identical over 11 bases. CDR3 length equals 17 residues. J gave up 4 bases and V 1 base, and 7 bases lay outside the gene matches. CDR1 and CDR2 (germline): SGHRS, YFSETQ.

V is TRBV10-3 and J is TRBJ1-1; no clear D. Per the germline V gene, CDR1 is ENHRY and CDR2 is SYGVKD. V lost 0 bases, J lost 2 bases, and 13 bases lay in between. The CDR3 totals 16 residues. Here the CDR3 reads CAISESFLGPNTEAFF. In DNA form, the CDR3 reads TGTGCCATCAGTGAGTCTTTCTTAGGGCCCAACACTGAAGCTTTCTTT.

V usage is TRBV6-6 and J usage is TRBJ1-2, with 8 bases identical to TRBD1. CDR3 length: 12 amino acids. Germline loops: CDR1 MNHNY, CDR2 SVGAGI (reference sequence). With 6 bases clipped from V and 10 bases from J, the junction kept 7 bases outside the gene matches. The CDR3 loop reads CASSWTGRIYTF. The CDR3 DNA follows: TGTGCCAGCAGCTGGACAGGGAGGATCTACACCTTC.

V usage is TRBV9 and J usage is TRBJ2-1, with 8 nucleotides matching TRBD2. The CDR3 sequence is 15 residues long. Germline lookup yields CDR1 SGDLS and CDR2 YYNGEE. Trimming at V came to 5 bases and at J to 5 bases, leaving 9 bases not matched to a gene. For the CDR3, the DNA is TGTGCCAGCAGTAAGACGGGACTAGGTAACAATGAGCAGTTCTTC. Translation gives CASSKTGLGNNEQFF.

The chain couples TRBV2 to TRBJ1-5; D uncertain. Per germline, CDR1 SNHLY and CDR2 FYNNEI. CDR3 length: 13 amino acids. The germline V and J ends were trimmed by 5 bases and 4 bases, with 9 bases remaining between them. The CDR3 DNA reads TGTGCCAGCAGTCCAGAGACGAATCAGCCCCAGCATTTT. Its translation is CASSPETNQPQHF.

V gene TRBV19 combines with J gene TRBJ2-3; D might be TRBD2 (6 bases). V lost 5 bases, J lost 6 bases, and 21 bases lay in between. Germline CDR1 reads LNHDA; CDR2 reads SQIVND (reference sequence). This CDR3 is built from 16 residues. The CDR3 DNA reads as TGTGCCAGTAGTCGGCCTGGCGGGAACTACCCCGATACGCAGTATTTT. Translated, it gives CASSRPGGNYPDTQYF.

The CDR3 reads CASSLEAGRDEQFF. CDR3 DNA sequence: TGTGCCAGCAGCTTAGAAGCGGGAAGGGATGAGCAGTTCTTC. This rearrangement joins TRBV11-3 to TRBJ2-1, with TRBD2 identical over 7 bases. Germline assignment: CDR1 SGHNT and CDR2 YENEEA. The CDR3 loop spans 14 amino acids. J was trimmed by 8 bases and V by 0 bases; bases with no gene match: 4.

The V gene is TRBV19, the J gene TRBJ1-2; D is undetermined. Deletions cut 4 bases from V and 3 bases from J, with 6 bases between. Germline lookup yields CDR1 LNHDA and CDR2 SQIVND (reference sequence). The CDR3 length is 12 residues. The CDR3 here is CASSSTDYGYTF. The CDR3 DNA is TGTGCCAGTAGTAGTACGGACTATGGCTACACCTTC.

This chain connects TRBV5-1 to TRBJ1-1; D gene uncertain. CDR3 length: 15 residues. Trimming pared 3 bases from V and 3 bases from J, leaving 15 bases between. Germline CDR1 reads SGHRS; CDR2 reads YFSETQ. The CDR3: CASSSVHSGDTEAFF. The DNA of the CDR3 is TGCGCCAGCAGCTCGGTACACAGTGGTGACACTGAAGCTTTCTTT.

The V and J genes are TRBV7-9 and TRBJ2-7, with 8 nucleotides matching TRBD2. V shed 0 bases, J shed 5 bases, and the junction held 3 bases outside the gene matches. From germline, CDR1 is SEHNR and CDR2 FQNEAQ (reference sequence). The CDR3 totals 14 residues. CDR3 DNA sequence: TGTGCCAGCAGCTTAGCGCGAGCGGGAGACGAGCAGTACTTC. Translating gives CASSLARAGDEQYF.

The rearrangement joins TRBV5-5 to TRBJ2-1; D gene unclear. The CDR3 has 16 residues. V was cut by 3 bases and J by 3 bases, with 16 bases left in between. The germline gives CDR1 SGHKS, CDR2 YYEKEE (reference sequence). The chain's CDR3 is CASSSTLSTRYNEQFF. As DNA, the CDR3 is TGTGCCAGCAGCTCAACCTTGTCCACGCGCTACAATGAGCAGTTCTTC.

The chain recombines TRBV12-5 with TRBJ1-1; D is ambiguous. V gave up 2 bases and J gave up 6 bases, with 7 bases separating them. Germline values: CDR1 LGHNT, CDR2 FRNRAP. The CDR3 runs 12 residues. This chain's CDR3 is CASGLRVSEAFF. The CDR3 nucleotides are TGTGCTAGTGGTTTGCGGGTGTCTGAAGCTTTCTTT.

The chain employs TRBV5-4 and TRBJ2-3; TRBD1 matches at 8 bases. With V trimmed by 4 bases and J by 0 bases, 4 bases remained unmatched. This CDR3 has 15 amino acids. CDR1 SGHNT and CDR2 YYREEE come from the germline V gene (reference sequence). The CDR3: CASSTGQDSTDTQYF. The CDR3 DNA reads TGTGCCAGCAGCACGGGACAGGATAGCACAGATACGCAGTATTTT. Full variable domain (outside the CDR3, taken from reference TRBV5-4 and TRBJ2-3): ETGVTQSPTHLIKTRGQQVTLRCSSQSGHNTVSWYQQALGQGPQFIFQYYREEENGRGNFPPRFSGLQFPNYSSELNVNALELDDSALYLCASSTGQDSTDTQYFGPGTRLTVL.

This sequence joins TRBV11-2 and TRBJ2-3, with 10 bases identical to TRBD2. There are 15 residues in the CDR3. V shed 1 base and J 5 bases; nucleotides not matched to a gene: 3. CDR1 is SGHAT and CDR2 is FQNNGV in the germline V gene. The CDR3 DNA is TGTGCCAGCAGCTTAGTATCTAGCGGGAGAGATACGCAGTATTTT. Amino acid sequence: CASSLVSSGRDTQYF.

V usage is TRBV30 and J usage is TRBJ2-7; TRBD1 matches 8 bases. V was clipped by 1 base and J by 4 bases; unmatched bases: 9. The CDR3 contains 15 residues. In germline, CDR1 is GTSNPN, CDR2 SVGIG (reference sequence). CDR3 residues: CAWSATGTGSYEQYF. The CDR3, as DNA: TGTGCCTGGAGTGCAACCGGGACAGGTTCTTACGAGCAGTACTTC.

This clone came up once. The chain is built from TRBV5-1 and TRBJ2-2, with 7 nucleotides matching TRBD2. Germline V lookup: CDR1 SGHRS, CDR2 YFSETQ. The CDR3 sequence is 18 residues long. V lost 4 bases, J lost 4 bases, and 16 bases stayed unmatched. DNA of the CDR3: TGCGCCAGCAGCGCCGCGGGAGCACCTCTATGGCGCACCGGGGAGCTGTTTTTT. Translated, it gives CASSAAGAPLWRTGELFF.

V and J are TRBV9 and TRBJ1-4; 7 nucleotides match TRBD1. Per the germline V gene, CDR1 is SGDLS and CDR2 is YYNGEE. The trim removed 4 bases at V and 6 bases at J, leaving 9 bases unmatched. This CDR3 region has 15 residues. CDR3 amino acids: CASSSTGTDYEKLFF. The CDR3, as DNA: TGTGCCAGCAGCTCCACCGGGACAGATTATGAAAAACTGTTTTTT.

This chain uses TRBV5-5 with TRBJ1-5, with D perhaps TRBD1 (6 bases). Germline V CDR1 and CDR2: SGHKS, YYEKEE (reference sequence). Trimming cost V 2 bases and J 7 bases, with 13 bases left between them. The CDR3 contains 14 residues. The CDR3: CASSLWGRRQPQHF. The CDR3 DNA is TGTGCCAGCAGCTTATGGGGGCGCAGGCAGCCCCAGCATTTT.

To note about this clone: Other DNA sequences in this sample translate to the same CDR3. The J gene is TRBJ2-2, the V gene TRBV7-3; D remains unclear. The CDR3 is 13 residues long. Germline V gene sequence: CDR1 SGHTA, CDR2 FQGTGA. The V end was cut by 2 bases, the J end by 5 bases, with 6 bases between. CDR3 bases: TGTGCCAGCAGCTTACTCAGAACCGGGGAGCTGTTTTTT. Protein sequence: CASSLLRTGELFF.